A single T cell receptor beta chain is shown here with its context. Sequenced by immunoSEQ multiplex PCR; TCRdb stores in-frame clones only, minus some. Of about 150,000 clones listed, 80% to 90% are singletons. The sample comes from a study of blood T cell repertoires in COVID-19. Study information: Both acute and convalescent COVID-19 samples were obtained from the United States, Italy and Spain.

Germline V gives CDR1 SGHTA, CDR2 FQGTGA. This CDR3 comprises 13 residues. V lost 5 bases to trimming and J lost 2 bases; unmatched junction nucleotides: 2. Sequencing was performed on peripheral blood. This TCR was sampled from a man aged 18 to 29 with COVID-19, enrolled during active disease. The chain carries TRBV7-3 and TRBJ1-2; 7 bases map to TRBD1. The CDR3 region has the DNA TGTGCCAGCAGCCCGACAGGGAACTATGGCTACACCTTC. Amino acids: CASSPTGNYGYTF.